The 24 T cell receptor beta chains in this list originate from one sample, sequenced in a study of blood T cell repertoires in COVID-19. Produced via immunoSEQ multiplex PCR; TCRdb's table is partial and in-frame only. The sample carries over 150,000 clones, over 80% recorded once. The sequenced material came from peripheral blood. Receptor source: a woman between 35 and 50 years old with COVID-19, enrolled during active disease.

V is TRBV3-1 (or the pseudogene TRBV3-2) and J is TRBJ1-4; D is uncertain. Trimming shortened V by 4 bases and J by 8 bases, and 8 bases separated the two germline ends. This CDR3 has 12 residues. The germline V gene encodes CDR1 LGHDT and CDR2 YNNKEL (reference sequence). The CDR3 DNA reads as TGTGCCAGCAGCCGAGCTAGAGAAAAACTGTTTTTT. Translated: CASSRAREKLFF.

This clone has only a few counts. The chain recombines TRBV7-2 with TRBJ2-1, with 8 bases lining up with TRBD1. J gave up 2 bases and V 2 bases, and 2 bases lay outside the gene matches. Germline CDR1 and CDR2: SGHTA and FQGNSA. The CDR3 is 15 residues long. Written as DNA, the CDR3 is TGTGCCAGCAGCTTATCGGGACAGGCCTACAATGAGCAGTTCTTC. Translated: CASSLSGQAYNEQFF.

The V and J genes are TRBV28 and TRBJ1-4; 9 bases fit TRBD1. Trimming removed 5 bases from V and 6 bases from J; junction bases left unmatched: 7. The CDR3 covers 15 residues. Germline CDR1 is MDHEN and CDR2 is SYDVKM. CDR3 amino acids: CASSLGQGLYEKLFF. The CDR3 coding sequence is TGTGCCAGCAGTCTAGGACAGGGGCTTTATGAAAAACTGTTTTTT.

The rearrangement joins TRBV6-4 to TRBJ1-3; D ambiguous. V was cut by 4 bases and J by 0 bases, with 4 bases left in between. CDR3 length: 13 residues. Germline-derived CDR1 and CDR2 are MRHNA and SNTAGT. The CDR3 sequence: CASSVASGNTIYF. For the CDR3, the DNA is TGTGCCAGCAGTGTGGCCTCTGGAAACACCATATATTTT.

This chain connects TRBV11-2 to TRBJ2-2, with unresolved D. Germline loops: CDR1 SGHAT, CDR2 FQNNGV. V gave up 4 bases and J gave up 7 bases, with 10 bases separating them. CDR3 length: 13 residues. CDR3 amino acids: CASSSTPSGELFF. CDR3 coding DNA: TGTGCCAGCAGCTCCACCCCCAGCGGGGAGCTGTTTTTT. The complete variable domain, with remaining parts taken from reference TRBV11-2 and TRBJ2-2, reads EAGVAQSPRYKIIEKRQSVAFWCNPISGHATLYWYQQILGQGPKLLIQFQNNGVVDDSQLPKDRFSAERLKGVDSTLKIQPAKLEDSAVYLCASSSTPSGELFFGEGSRLTVL.

Many counts were recorded for this clone. The V and J genes are TRBV2 and TRBJ1-1; the D is unclear. Germline V lookup: CDR1 SNHLY, CDR2 FYNNEI. The CDR3 runs 12 residues. V lost 6 bases, J lost 3 bases, and 8 bases lay in between. This chain's CDR3 is CASSLQYTEAFF. CDR3 DNA: TGTGCCAGCAGCCTACAGTACACTGAAGCTTTCTTT.

This clone was detected a few times. CDR3 nucleotide sequence: TGCAGCGTTGTTTTAACGGGAGAAGTACACACCATATATTTT. Translating it yields CSVVLTGEVHTIYF. The chain couples TRBV29-1 to TRBJ1-3; D call uncertain. The CDR3 is made up of 14 amino acids. Germline V CDR1 and CDR2: SQVTM, ANQGSEA. The V gene lost 4 bases and the J gene lost 8 bases, with 18 bases spanning the gap.

This chain connects TRBV7-6 to TRBJ2-2; D unresolved. This CDR3 region has 15 residues. In germline, CDR1 is SGHVS, CDR2 FNYEAQ. Trimming removed 10 bases at V and 1 base at J, with 16 bases between. This CDR3 is CATGEASRNTGELFF. The CDR3 DNA is TGTGCCACCGGAGAGGCCAGTAGGAACACCGGGGAGCTGTTTTTT.

V usage is TRBV6-1 and J usage is TRBJ1-2, with TRBD1 matching 10 bases. J gave up 2 bases and V 3 bases, and 6 bases lay outside the gene matches. Germline loops: CDR1 MNHNS, CDR2 SASEGT. This CDR3 has 16 amino acids. CDR3 nucleotide sequence: TGTGCCAGCAGTGACCAGAGGGGACAGGGGAACTATGGCTACACCTTC. Translated: CASSDQRGQGNYGYTF.

The table lists this clone with many counts. The chain carries TRBV10-3 and TRBJ2-3; TRBD2 matches 8 bases. This CDR3 comprises 14 residues. The V gene's germline CDR1 is ENHRY and CDR2 SYGVKD. With V trimmed by 10 bases and J by 1 base, 7 bases remained unmatched. CDR3 in DNA: TGTGCCACCGACACGGGGGGGGGCACAGATACGCAGTATTTT. Translated: CATDTGGGTDTQYF.

The V gene is TRBV6-4, the J gene TRBJ2-1, with 9 bases aligning to TRBD1. V was pared by 6 bases and J by 8 bases, with 5 bases of the junction left unmatched. This CDR3 is 13 amino acids long. CDR1 MRHNA and CDR2 SNTAGT come from the germline V gene. CDR3 in DNA: TGTGCCAGCAGCGCTGACAGGGGGTATGAGCAGTTCTTC. Translated, it gives CASSADRGYEQFF.

In this sample, this clone turned up once. The chain is built from TRBV5-6 and TRBJ2-2, with D uncertain. Germline V lookup: CDR1 SGHDT, CDR2 YYEEEE. This CDR3 region has 14 residues. Trimming shortened V by 0 bases and J by 5 bases, and 8 bases separated the two germline ends. The CDR3: CASSLAVGTGELFF. The CDR3 DNA reads as TGTGCCAGCAGCTTGGCCGTCGGGACCGGGGAGCTGTTTTTT.

CDR3 sequence reads: CASSQGERTEAFF. Here the CDR3 DNA reads TGTGCCAGCTCACAGGGGGAACGCACTGAAGCTTTCTTT. This chain connects TRBV18 to TRBJ1-1, with D maybe TRBD1 (6 bases). The CDR3 has 13 residues. V was cut by 4 bases and J by 4 bases, with 10 bases left in between. Per germline, CDR1 KGHSH and CDR2 LQKENI.

This clone was seen only a few times. The rearrangement uses TRBV28 and TRBJ1-1, with 8 nucleotides matching TRBD1. Germline V gene data show CDR1 as MDHEN and CDR2 as SYDVKM. This CDR3 spans 15 amino acids. V trimming: 6 bases; J trimming: 10 bases; junction bases outside the gene matches: 16. CDR3 sequence (DNA): TGTGCCAGCAGCCGGCCCTATCCAGGGGGCGAGAGAGCTTTCTTT. This translates into CASSRPYPGGERAFF. Complete variable domain (other parts from reference TRBV28 and TRBJ1-1): DVKVTQSSRYLVKRTGEKVFLECVQDMDHENMFWYRQDPGLGLRLIYFSYDVKMKEKGDIPEGYSVSREKKERFSLILESASTNQTSMYLCASSRPYPGGERAFFGQGTRLTVV.

CDR3 in DNA: TGTGCCAGCAGCCAAGATCCAGTGAACACTGAAGCTTTCTTT. Its protein product is CASSQDPVNTEAFF. The chain has TRBV3-1 (or the pseudogene TRBV3-2) and TRBJ1-1; the D is unclear. CDR1 LGHDT and CDR2 YNNKEL come from the germline V gene (reference sequence). This CDR3 is built from 14 residues. V lost 0 bases to trimming and J lost 0 bases, with 5 bases between them.

This sequence joins TRBV27 and TRBJ1-2; a weak D match, TRBD1 (5 bases). Per the germline V gene, CDR1 is MNHEY and CDR2 is SMNVEV (reference sequence). Trimming stripped 5 bases from V and 4 bases from J, with 11 bases between. The CDR3 length is 13 residues. The CDR3: CASSPLTAYGYTF. The CDR3 nucleotides read TGTGCCAGCAGTCCCCTGACAGCCTATGGCTACACCTTC.

This sequence joins TRBV7-9 and TRBJ2-7, with D perhaps matching TRBD2 (6 bases). The CDR3 covers 14 residues. V was trimmed by 2 bases and J by 4 bases, leaving 12 bases between them. Looked up from germline, CDR1 is SEHNR and CDR2 is FQNEAQ (reference sequence). For the CDR3, the DNA is TGTGCCAGCAGCTTATCACTAGCTAGTTACGAGCAGTACTTC. This translates into CASSLSLASYEQYF.

The chain has TRBV28 and TRBJ1-2; 7 nucleotides match TRBD1. CDR1 is MDHEN and CDR2 is SYDVKM in the germline V gene. The CDR3 totals 14 residues. The V and J ends lost 7 bases and 3 bases, in that order; junction bases with no gene match: 8. DNA of the CDR3: TGTGCCAGCACCTCAGGGGGACTCGACTATGGCTACACCTTC. Its protein is CASTSGGLDYGYTF.

The chain is built from TRBV9 and TRBJ2-6; the match to TRBD1 covers 7 bases. CDR3 length: 18 residues. In germline, CDR1 is SGDLS, CDR2 YYNGEE. Trimming removed 0 bases from V and 0 bases from J; junction bases left unmatched: 6. The CDR3 reads CASSVEGQLTSGANVLTF. In nucleotides, the CDR3 is TGTGCCAGCAGCGTAGAGGGACAGTTAACCTCTGGGGCCAACGTCCTGACTTTC.

This clone was picked up a small number of times. The chain has TRBV29-1 and TRBJ1-1, with a possible D match to TRBD1 (6 bases). The V end lost 0 bases, the J end lost 0 bases, and 14 bases lay between the germline ends. Germline loops: CDR1 SQVTM, CDR2 ANQGSEA. This CDR3 region has 16 residues. The CDR3 reads CSVEDRRTVLNTEAFF. The CDR3, as DNA: TGCAGCGTTGAAGATCGTCGGACAGTTTTGAACACTGAAGCTTTCTTT.

This chain connects TRBV28 to TRBJ1-1; no definite D call. The CDR3 is made up of 16 amino acids. The V and J ends lost 4 bases and 0 bases respectively, with 15 bases between them. Germline V gives CDR1 MDHEN, CDR2 SYDVKM. Written as DNA, the CDR3 is TGTGCCAGCAGTTCAGTGGCCCTAGGCATGAACACTGAAGCTTTCTTT. It yields the protein CASSSVALGMNTEAFF.

The V call is TRBV29-1, the J call TRBJ1-1; tentatively, D is TRBD1 (5 bases). Germline lookup yields CDR1 SQVTM and CDR2 ANQGSEA. V gave up 6 bases and J gave up 8 bases, with 13 bases separating them. This CDR3 has 11 amino acids. The CDR3 region has the DNA TGCAGCGTGTTTCGGACACAAGAAGCTTTCTTT. It translates to CSVFRTQEAFF.

V gene TRBV5-1 combines with J gene TRBJ2-1; TRBD2 matches 13 bases. This CDR3 comprises 14 residues. The junction had 6 bases not matched to a gene; V was cut back by 7 bases and J by 8 bases. CDR1 and CDR2 (germline): SGHRS, YFSETQ. DNA of the CDR3: TGCGCCAGCGAAGGACTAGCGGGAGCACATGAGCAGTTCTTC. Translating gives CASEGLAGAHEQFF.

The J gene is TRBJ2-5, the V gene TRBV14, with D unresolved. Germline CDR1 is SGHDN and CDR2 is FVKESK. V lost 0 bases to trimming and J lost 5 bases, with 16 bases between them. CDR3 length: 16 residues. The CDR3 region is CASSQELGGLGETQYF. The CDR3 DNA reads TGTGCCAGCAGCCAAGAACTTGGCGGCCTCGGTGAGACCCAGTACTTC.